The present T cell receptor beta chain was sequenced within a study of blood T cell repertoires in COVID-19. On the study more broadly: PBMCs, B-cell-depleted T cells, or T cells were the source of the cDNA or gDNA that made up the material.

V gave up 5 bases and J gave up 0 bases, with 9 bases separating them. Germline CDR1 is KGHSH and CDR2 is LQKENI. The CDR3 is 14 amino acids. In the original analysis: Amplifying reference gene primers gave estimates of nucleated cell counts. TCRdb keeps only in-frame clones here, not all; method: immunoSEQ multiplex PCR. V and J calls plus clone size are reproduced from that table; the DNA served to infer D and trimming. This sample has 400,000 to 450,000 clones, with about nine tenths found just once. What was sequenced was peripheral blood. This TCR was recovered from a woman between 45 and 65 years old with COVID-19, enrolled during active disease. V and J are TRBV18 and TRBJ2-3, with D possibly TRBD1 on 5 matching bases. DNA of the CDR3: TGTGCCAGCTCAAGGGGAACCAGCACAGATACGCAGTATTTT. This translates into CASSRGTSTDTQYF.